This is a list of T cell receptor beta chains from one sample in a study of response to subunit inactivated influenza vaccine. TCRdb fed the RT-PCR reads into MiXCR, producing one record per CDR3 protein. The sample lists under 750,000 distinct CDR3 sequences; roughly 10% were seen once. Sequencing used PBMCs from blood, obtained on the day of vaccination. These receptor sequences come from a man in his fifties who received an inactivated influenza vaccine. CDR3s include the opening cysteine and the closing phenylalanine or tryptophan. A D gene is named only where the DNA matches it firmly. The size entry is marked missing in some rows and otherwise reads once, few, many or a size class.

few TRBD2 TRBJ2-1 TRBV20-1 CSAVVGAGVEFDNEQFF TGCAGTGCCGTGGTTGGGGCGGGAGTTGAGTTCGACAATGAGCAGTTCTTC
NA NA TRBJ2-3 TRBV11-2 CASSFNGASSTDTQYF TGTGCCAGCAGCTTCAACGGCGCCTCTAGCACAGATACGCAGTATTTT
few NA TRBJ2-7 TRBV12-3/TRBV12-4 CASSVSGVRGIIEQYF TGTGCCAGCAGTGTCTCCGGTGTCAGGGGAATTATTGAGCAGTACTTC
many TRBD1 TRBJ2-1 TRBV5-1 CASSMLSPGQGAGEQFF TGCGCCAGCAGCATGCTTTCCCCGGGACAGGGGGCTGGAGAGCAGTTCTTC
few TRBD2 TRBJ2-2 TRBV7-9 CASSLSRLAGITGELFF TGTGCCAGCAGCTTATCCCGGCTAGCGGGGATCACCGGGGAGCTGTTTTTT
few TRBD2 TRBJ2-7 TRBV18 CASSSTSEGYEQYF TGTGCCAGCTCGTCGACTAGCGAAGGGTACGAGCAGTACTTC
NA TRBD1 TRBJ2-1 TRBV7-9 CASSEGGTGYDEQFF TGTGCCAGCAGCGAAGGGGGGACAGGGTACGATGAGCAGTTCTTC
few NA TRBJ2-4 TRBV15 CATSRDFMGFQYF TGTGCCACCAGCAGAGATTTTATGGGGTTTCAGTACTTC
few NA TRBJ1-5 TRBV10-3 CAISGYSNQPQHF TGTGCCATCAGTGGGTATAGCAATCAGCCCCAGCATTTT
few NA TRBJ2-1 TRBV12-5 CASGLVLAQTLNEQFF TGTGCTAGTGGTTTGGTCCTAGCACAGACCCTCAATGAGCAGTTCTTC
few NA TRBJ1-6 TRBV4-1 CASSQVQGLNSPLHF TGCGCCAGCAGCCAAGTACAGGGACTGAATTCACCCCTCCACTTT
NA TRBD2 TRBJ2-1 TRBV11-2 CASSGGSGNAYNEQFF TGTGCCAGCAGCGGAGGTAGCGGGAACGCCTACAATGAGCAGTTCTTC
NA TRBD1 TRBJ2-1 TRBV11-3 CASSLNDRVSYNEQFF TGTGCCAGCAGCTTAAATGACAGGGTATCCTACAATGAGCAGTTCTTC
few NA TRBJ2-3 TRBV4-1 CASSQDLGQGLGTQYF TGCGCCAGCAGCCAAGATCTTGGGCAGGGTCTAGGTACGCAGTATTTT
NA NA TRBJ2-1 TRBV19 CATNWGGPYNEQFF TGTGCCACTAACTGGGGGGGGCCCTACAATGAGCAGTTCTTC
NA NA TRBJ1-1 TRBV9 CASSAEGRRNTEAFF TGTGCCAGCAGCGCCGAGGGACGTAGGAACACTGAAGCTTTCTTT
few NA TRBJ1-5 TRBV6-1 CASSERGSGTPGNQPQHF TGTGCCAGCAGTGAAAGGGGATCCGGGACCCCGGGCAATCAGCCCCAGCATTTT
few NA TRBJ2-1 TRBV6-5 CASSYREGHYNEQFF TGTGCCAGCAGTTACCGGGAAGGGCACTACAATGAGCAGTTCTTC
NA TRBD2 TRBJ2-1 TRBV4-1 CASQPGLAGVQAYNEQFF TGCGCCAGCCAGCCAGGGCTAGCGGGAGTCCAAGCCTACAATGAGCAGTTCTTC
many NA TRBJ2-2 TRBV29-1 CSVEVSDRGTGELFF TGCAGCGTTGAAGTCTCCGACAGAGGAACCGGGGAGCTGTTTTTT
NA NA TRBJ2-7 TRBV7-6 CASSSRPRGGAPYEQYF TGTGCCAGCAGCTCCAGGCCCAGAGGGGGGGCCCCCTACGAGCAGTACTTC
many NA TRBJ2-7 TRBV12-3/TRBV12-4 CASSSTGRHEQYF TGTGCCAGCAGCTCGACAGGGAGGCACGAGCAGTACTTC
NA TRBD2 TRBJ2-5 TRBV6-2/TRBV6-3 CASSYRGLAGAEETQYF TGTGCCAGCAGTTACCGCGGACTAGCGGGAGCTGAGGAGACCCAGTACTTC
many TRBD1 TRBJ2-1 TRBV12-3/TRBV12-4 CASSLAPTGGPYTYSYNEQFF TGTGCCAGCAGTTTAGCCCCCACAGGGGGCCCCTATACTTATTCCTACAATGAGCAGTTCTTC
NA TRBD1 TRBJ1-6 TRBV12-3/TRBV12-4 CASRGTGHNSPLHF TGTGCCAGCAGGGGGACAGGGCATAATTCACCCCTCCACTTT
few NA TRBJ2-2 TRBV18 CASSIRIGELFF TGTGCCAGCTCAATCAGGATCGGGGAGCTGTTTTTT
few TRBD2 TRBJ2-3 TRBV29-1 CSAGGGFTDTQYF TGCAGCGCCGGGGGGGGTTTCACAGATACGCAGTATTTT
NA TRBD1 TRBJ2-1 TRBV5-1 CARKRDRGNNEQFF TGCGCCAGAAAGCGGGACAGGGGTAACAATGAGCAGTTCTTC
many NA TRBJ1-6 TRBV3-1 CASSQDGDANSPLHF TGTGCCAGCAGCCAAGACGGGGATGCTAATTCACCCCTCCACTTT
NA TRBD1 TRBJ2-7 TRBV28 CASRSQGTGGYEQYF TGTGCCAGCAGATCGCAAGGGACAGGGGGCTACGAGCAGTACTTC
many NA TRBJ2-1 TRBV3-1 CASSQVKGLYNEQFF TGTGCCAGCAGCCAAGTAAAAGGGTTATACAATGAGCAGTTCTTC
NA TRBD1 TRBJ2-1 TRBV12-3/TRBV12-4 CASRDREHNEQFF TGTGCCAGCAGGGACAGGGAGCACAATGAGCAGTTCTTC
NA TRBD2 TRBJ2-7 TRBV28 CASSPQGLSYEQYF TGTGCCAGCAGCCCTCAGGGACTATCCTACGAGCAGTACTTC
NA TRBD2 TRBJ2-3 TRBV5-1 CASSLSGTSGGADTQYF TGCGCCAGCAGCCTTTCCGGGACTAGCGGGGGGGCAGATACGCAGTATTTT
many TRBD2 TRBJ2-2 TRBV27 CASSLRGRVGTGELFF TGTGCCAGCAGTTTACGTGGGAGGGTTGGCACCGGGGAGCTGTTTTTT
NA NA TRBJ2-3 TRBV20-1 CSASPQVGLSQTDTQYF TGCAGTGCTAGCCCCCAGGTGGGACTTAGCCAAACAGATACGCAGTATTTT
few NA TRBJ2-1 TRBV20-1 CSARAGYEQFF TGCAGTGCTAGAGCTGGCTATGAGCAGTTCTTC
many TRBD1 TRBJ1-1 TRBV5-1 CASSQDREFSEAFF TGCGCCAGCAGCCAGGACAGGGAATTCTCTGAAGCTTTCTTT
NA NA TRBJ2-3 TRBV11-2 CASRPTVYRPSTDTQYF TGTGCCAGCAGACCGACAGTCTATCGACCTAGCACAGATACGCAGTATTTT
few NA TRBJ1-3 TRBV28 CASITGGGSGNTIYF TGTGCCAGCATTACCGGGGGCGGCTCTGGAAACACCATATATTTT
once NA TRBJ2-1 TRBV7-8 CASSLAWGGSYNEQFF TGTGCCAGCAGCTTAGCATGGGGAGGATCCTACAATGAGCAGTTCTTC
many TRBD2 TRBJ2-2 TRBV15 CATTPTSAVELFF TGTGCCACCACCCCCACTAGCGCGGTGGAGCTGTTTTTT
few TRBD2 TRBJ2-5 TRBV7-9 CASSPTSGGTSQETQYF TGTGCCAGCAGTCCAACTAGCGGGGGAACCAGTCAAGAGACCCAGTACTTC
few NA TRBJ2-2 TRBV5-1 CASSWKRANTGELFF TGCGCCAGCAGCTGGAAGCGGGCGAACACCGGGGAGCTGTTTTTT
NA NA TRBJ2-4 TRBV20-1 CSARDQGIAKNIQYF TGCAGTGCTAGAGATCAGGGAATAGCCAAAAACATTCAGTACTTC
NA TRBD2 TRBJ2-5 TRBV5-4 CASSLASGGGRETQYF TGTGCCAGCAGCTTGGCGTCTGGGGGAGGGCGAGAGACCCAGTACTTC
few NA TRBJ2-1 TRBV28 CASSFRGTSYNEQFF TGTGCCAGCAGTTTCCGTGGAACCTCCTACAATGAGCAGTTCTTC
NA NA TRBJ2-5 TRBV11-2 CASSQGGGRETQYF TGTGCCAGCAGCCAGGGTGGTGGGAGGGAGACCCAGTACTTC
few NA TRBJ2-7 TRBV7-2 CASRGGPAQYF TGTGCCAGCAGGGGGGGGCCAGCGCAGTACTTC
NA NA TRBJ1-1 TRBV10-3 CAISPTTAGSTEAFF TGTGCCATCAGCCCCACCACAGCCGGCAGCACTGAAGCTTTCTTT
NA TRBD1 TRBJ2-5 TRBV20-1 CSASRRTGQGSETQYF TGCAGTGCTAGTAGGCGCACGGGACAGGGGTCAGAGACCCAGTACTTC
few NA TRBJ1-3 TRBV19 CASRKGLGSSSSGNTIYF TGTGCCAGTAGAAAGGGTTTAGGTTCCTCCAGCTCTGGAAACACCATATATTTT
NA NA TRBJ2-7 TRBV6-2/TRBV6-3 CASSYDGTVLYEQYF TGTGCCAGCAGTTACGACGGAACTGTCCTTTACGAGCAGTACTTC
NA NA TRBJ2-5 TRBV7-9 CASSLYGTGQETQYF TGTGCCAGCAGCTTATATGGTACAGGACAAGAGACCCAGTACTTC
many TRBD2 TRBJ2-4 TRBV4-1 CASSQESSGGAPAKNIQYF TGCGCCAGCAGCCAAGAATCTAGCGGGGGGGCCCCAGCCAAAAACATTCAGTACTTC